This T cell receptor (beta chain) was captured in a study of T cell responses to AZD1222 COVID-19 vaccine. Study-wide context: Timing groups of about 4 and about 12 weeks for second doses were pooled.

Measured with immunoSEQ multiplex PCR; TCRdb has only the in-frame clones, and not every one. The table lists about 190,000 clones, about 94% of them singletons. The study, taken as a whole, reports: Repertoires were obtained solely post-peak T cell response. With two AZD1222 doses given, Spike-specific TCR breadth and depth both rose. CD4 TCRs covered the whole spike, strongest at regions 160-218 and 743-854.

The CDR3 has 18 residues. Germline lookup yields CDR1 MNHEY and CDR2 SVGEGT. With V trimmed by 2 bases and J by 1 base, 6 bases remained unmatched. Details on this clone: Its antigen is currently unknown.

The chain links TRBV6-2 or TRBV6-3 to TRBJ2-1; 12 bases match TRBD2. The input for sequencing was peripheral blood, taken on day 0 of AZD1222 vaccination. The TCR originated in an adult in good health. The CDR3: CASSYVSLAGGSYNEQFF. The CDR3 nucleotides are TGTGCCAGCAGTTACGTTAGTCTAGCGGGAGGGTCCTACAATGAGCAGTTCTTC.